A single sample is the source of the 9 T cell receptor beta chains below, sequenced in a study of T-cell reconstitution after alpha-beta-depleted transplantation in children. Unique molecular identifiers were used to barcode this TCRbeta library. Each CDR3 protein gets one entry after TCRdb re-called the PCR reads with MiXCR. The sample includes around 530,000 distinct CDR3 sequences, approximately 32% seen only once; the top ten take approximately 2.3%. The specimen comprised PBMCs from the stem cell graft donor, sampled from the stem cell graft. These receptors originate from a human donor who donated a stem cell graft to a child with aplastic anemia.

This rearrangement joins TRBV19 to TRBJ2-7; TRBD1 aligns across 7 bases. V lost 11 bases, J lost 6 bases, and 19 bases stayed unmatched. The length of the CDR3 is 15 residues. Germline V gene sequence: CDR1 LNHDA, CDR2 SQIVND (reference sequence). The CDR3 here is CAASSFRDRPLEQYV. CDR3 coding DNA: TGTGCCGCATCCTCCTTCCGGGACAGACCACTCGAGCAGTACGTC.

This clonotype showed up just a few times. J is TRBJ1-5 and V is TRBV30; 11 nucleotides align to TRBD1. This CDR3 is 14 amino acids long. CDR1 is GTSNPN, CDR2 SVGIG, per germline (reference sequence). V dropped 5 bases and J dropped 6; count of bases not matched to a gene: 6. The chain's CDR3 is CAWGGQGAVQPQHF. Here the CDR3 DNA reads TGTGCCTGGGGAGGACAGGGGGCGGTTCAGCCCCAGCATTTT.

V usage is TRBV20-1 and J usage is TRBJ2-2; D is perhaps TRBD1 or TRBD2 (5 bases each). Trimming took 5 bases from V and 7 from J, leaving 14 bases between them. Germline CDR1 reads DFQATT; CDR2 reads SNEGSKA (reference sequence). This CDR3 spans 13 amino acids. The chain's CDR3 is CSARRGVGGELFF. CDR3 nucleotide sequence: TGCAGTGCTCGCCGAGGGGTCGGCGGGGAGCTGTTTTTT.

In this sample, this clonotype turned up a few times. V gene TRBV28 combines with J gene TRBJ1-3; possibly TRBD1 for D (5 bases). This CDR3 region has 15 residues. CDR1 is MDHEN and CDR2 is SYDVKM in the germline V gene. V was cut by 7 bases and J by 4 bases, with 17 bases left in between. CDR3 in DNA: TGTGCCAGCATCCCGGGGGGGAGCGGCGGAAACACCATATATTTT. Translating gives CASIPGGSGGNTIYF.

This chain joins TRBV20-1 and TRBJ2-1; TRBD2 matches at 9 bases. V trimming: 0 bases; J trimming: 0 bases; junction bases outside the gene matches: 6. Germline lookup yields CDR1 DFQATT and CDR2 SNEGSKA (reference sequence). The CDR3 has 17 amino acids. CDR3 coding DNA: TGCAGTGCTAGAGATGGGGCGGGAGGGTCCTCCTACAATGAGCAGTTCTTC. Amino acids: CSARDGAGGSSYNEQFF.

J is TRBJ2-7 and V is TRBV11-2; TRBD2 matches at 8 bases. V lost 5 bases and J lost 3; bases outside the gene matches: 9. The germline V gene has CDR1 SGHAT and CDR2 FQNNGV. The CDR3 runs 15 residues. The CDR3 loop is CASSPLAGKGYEQYF. The CDR3 DNA is TGTGCCAGCAGCCCGTTAGCGGGGAAGGGCTACGAGCAGTACTTC.

This clonotype has just a few counts. The chain carries TRBV29-1 and TRBJ2-2, with 11 bases lining up with TRBD2. The CDR3 spans 14 residues. The trim removed 4 bases at V and 6 bases at J, leaving 4 bases unmatched. The germline CDR1 and CDR2 sequences are SQVTM and ANQGSEA. The CDR3 nucleotides are TGCAGCGTTGCGGGACTAGCGGCCTCCGGGGAGCTGTTTTTT. It specifies CSVAGLAASGELFF.

The V gene is TRBV12-3 or TRBV12-4, the J gene TRBJ2-5; D not certain. Trimming removed 0 bases from V and 4 bases from J, with 12 bases in between. The CDR3 has 15 residues. CDR3 amino acids: CASSLAALDRETQYF. The CDR3 nucleotides read TGTGCCAGCAGTTTAGCGGCCCTGGACCGAGAGACCCAGTACTTC.

This clonotype was seen a handful of times. The chain combines TRBV23-1 with TRBJ2-1; possibly TRBD2 for D (6 bases). TRBV23-1 is an open reading frame whose function is uncertain. Between the trimmed V and J ends, which lost 2 bases and 1 base, there was a span of 9 bases. The CDR3 loop spans 15 amino acids. CDR3 bases: TGCGCCAGCAGTCAACGTGCGGGGTCCTACAATGAGCAGTTCTTC. It yields the protein CASSQRAGSYNEQFF.